One and the same sample provided the 27 T cell receptor beta chains below, sequenced in a study of post-analysis software for immune sequencing data. The study, taken as a whole, reports: Controls showed lower frequencies than patients for a few TRBV segments, and TRBV5-6, TRBV5-1 and TRBV20-1 were among these.

Unique molecular identifiers were carried by the TCR beta cDNA libraries. Via MiXCR, TCRdb re-called the PCR reads, giving one row per CDR3 protein. Among hundreds of thousands of distinct CDR3 sequences, around 60% were seen once, and the ten largest hold approximately 10%. Their specific antigens are unknown. Sequenced material: blood. All receptors derive from a girl aged 2-10 years with multiple sclerosis.

This clonotype was seen only a few times. The CDR3: CASSHSDLNRADTQYF. DNA of the CDR3: TGTGCCAGCAGCCACTCGGACCTTAACCGGGCAGATACGCAGTATTTT. The V gene is TRBV5-5, the J gene TRBJ2-3; unclear D gene. V gave up 4 bases and J gave up 4 bases, with 19 bases separating them. The CDR3 consists of 16 residues. The V gene's germline CDR1 is SGHKS and CDR2 YYEKEE (reference sequence).

The gene calls are TRBV4-1 and TRBJ2-5; 8 bases line up with TRBD2. Losses at the gene ends were 6 bases for V and 4 bases for J; bases not matched to a gene: 7. This CDR3 is built from 14 residues. Germline CDR1 MGHRA, CDR2 YSYEKL. The CDR3 nucleotides read TGCGCCAGCAGAGCAGCGGGAGCCCCAGAGACCCAGTACTTC. It specifies CASRAAGAPETQYF.

This clonotype was detected once. In nucleotides, the CDR3 is TGTGCCTGGAGTGGAGACGCGGCAGGAGCTTTTAACGAGCAGTACTTC. This encodes CAWSGDAAGAFNEQYF. The chain carries TRBV30 and TRBJ2-7; D unresolved. The CDR3 sequence is 16 residues long. Per the germline V gene, CDR1 is GTSNPN and CDR2 is SVGIG (reference sequence). The ends were cut back, 1 base at V and 5 bases at J, with 21 bases in the middle.

This clonotype was seen a few times. The J gene is TRBJ2-1, the V gene TRBV20-1, with D possibly being TRBD2 (6 bases). Germline V gene data show CDR1 as DFQATT and CDR2 as SNEGSKA (reference sequence). The CDR3 is 14 amino acids. Between the trimmed V and J ends, which lost 3 bases and 7 bases, there was a span of 16 bases. CDR3 coding DNA: TGCAGTGCTAGGGGGGGTCTAGGAGTAAATGAGCAGTTCTTC. As protein: CSARGGLGVNEQFF.

The chain uses TRBV2 and TRBJ2-7; 8 nucleotides align to TRBD1. Germline loops: CDR1 SNHLY, CDR2 FYNNEI. The CDR3 runs to 15 residues. Germline trimming cut 8 bases from V and 1 base from J; bases unmatched to any gene: 10. CDR3 coding DNA: TGTGCCAGCCTCCCCGACCGGGACAGGTCCTACGAGCAGTACTTC. Its protein product is CASLPDRDRSYEQYF.

DNA of the CDR3: TGTGCCAGCAGAGAGGACAGGGGGGATGGCTACACCTTC. Translation: CASREDRGDGYTF. This rearrangement joins TRBV7-9 to TRBJ1-2; 10 positions agree with TRBD1. The CDR3 length is 13 residues. CDR1 SEHNR and CDR2 FQNEAQ come from the germline V gene (reference sequence). Trimming cost V 6 bases and J 6 bases; bases outside gene matches: 4.

This clonotype was observed a handful of times. This chain joins TRBV20-1 and TRBJ2-5, with 7 nucleotides matching TRBD2. With V trimmed by 0 bases and J by 1 base, 2 bases remained unmatched. CDR1 and CDR2 (germline): DFQATT, SNEGSKA (reference sequence). CDR3 length: 14 residues. CDR3 sequence (DNA): TGCAGTGCTAGAGAGGTAGCGGGCCAAGAGACCCAGTACTTC. Its protein product is CSAREVAGQETQYF.

The chain is built from TRBV12-3 or TRBV12-4 and TRBJ1-4; TRBD1 matches at 7 bases. The length of the CDR3 is 14 residues. The junction had 9 bases not matched to a gene; V was cut back by 6 bases and J by 8 bases. The CDR3 DNA is TGTGCCAGCAGCCCAAGGGGGCGCGGGGAAAAACTGTTTTTT. Residues: CASSPRGRGEKLFF.

The chain links TRBV5-1 to TRBJ2-5; D remains ambiguous. The length of the CDR3 is 13 residues. In germline, CDR1 is SGHRS, CDR2 YFSETQ. V was trimmed by 3 bases and J by 5 bases, leaving 11 bases between them. CDR3 protein: CASSSDLGETQYF. The DNA for the CDR3 is TGCGCCAGCAGCTCGGACCTGGGGGAGACCCAGTACTTC.

The rearrangement uses TRBV20-1 and TRBJ2-2; maybe TRBD1 (5 bases). V lost 3 bases, J lost 5 bases, and 13 bases lay in between. The V gene's germline CDR1 is DFQATT and CDR2 SNEGSKA (reference sequence). This CDR3 has 14 amino acids. CDR3 protein: CSASGAEVTGELFF. CDR3 nucleotides: TGCAGTGCTAGTGGGGCAGAAGTAACCGGGGAGCTGTTTTTT.

This clonotype was picked up a small number of times. The chain links TRBV5-1 to TRBJ2-6, with 8 bases that match TRBD2. With V trimmed by 3 bases and J by 4 bases, 9 bases remained unmatched. Germline V gives CDR1 SGHRS, CDR2 YFSETQ. The CDR3 is 17 amino acids. The CDR3 loop is CASSWGLGQEGANVLTF. CDR3 sequence (DNA): TGCGCCAGCAGCTGGGGACTAGGCCAAGAGGGGGCCAACGTCCTGACTTTC.

The CDR3, as DNA: TGTGCCAGCAGACCAGCAGATTATAGTAATCAGCCCCAGCATTTT. Residues: CASRPADYSNQPQHF. The chain uses TRBV6-2 or TRBV6-3 and TRBJ1-5, with D unclear. V lost 6 bases, J lost 4 bases, and 16 bases lay in between. CDR3 size: 15 residues. CDR1 and CDR2 from the germline V gene are MNHEY and SVGEGT.

This chain joins TRBV9 and TRBJ2-1, with D possibly called TRBD1 or TRBD2 (5 bases each). The CDR3 extends over 16 amino acids. Germline CDR1 is SGDLS and CDR2 is YYNGEE. V gave up 1 base and J gave up 5 bases, with 16 bases separating them. CDR3 coding DNA: TGTGCCAGCAGCGTATTGGGACCCCTCACAGACAATGAGCAGTTCTTC. This translates into CASSVLGPLTDNEQFF.

The chain combines TRBV20-1 with TRBJ2-7; 8 bases fit TRBD2. The CDR3 runs 14 residues. The V segment lost 0 bases and the J segment 1 base; nucleotides outside the gene matches: 2. Germline-derived CDR1 and CDR2 are DFQATT and SNEGSKA (reference sequence). The CDR3 region is CSAREPGGSYEQYF. The CDR3 nucleotides read TGCAGTGCTAGAGAACCGGGAGGGTCCTACGAGCAGTACTTC.

The rearrangement uses TRBV5-1 and TRBJ1-5; possible D gene TRBD1, 6 bases. V was shortened by 0 bases and J by 3 bases, with 13 bases between the two germline ends. Germline V lookup: CDR1 SGHRS, CDR2 YFSETQ. The CDR3 spans 16 residues. Here the CDR3 DNA reads TGCGCCAGCAGCTTGGGGGTCAGGGGAAACAATCAGCCCCAGCATTTT. Amino acids: CASSLGVRGNNQPQHF.

The chain carries TRBV10-2 and TRBJ1-2, with a tentative D call TRBD1 (6 bases). The length of the CDR3 is 17 residues. Germline values: CDR1 WSHSY, CDR2 SAAADI. V was cut by 4 bases and J by 4 bases, with 22 bases left in between. CDR3 amino acids: CASSVSGARFVVYGYTF. The CDR3 DNA sequence: TGCGCCAGCAGTGTGTCAGGGGCGCGTTTTGTCGTCTATGGCTACACCTTC.

This clonotype was observed a handful of times. The rearrangement joins TRBV7-3 to TRBJ2-1, with D maybe TRBD2 (5 bases). V dropped 5 bases and J dropped 4 bases, with 21 bases sitting between them. This CDR3 has 17 residues. The germline gives CDR1 SGHTA, CDR2 FQGTGA. The CDR3 DNA reads as TGTGCCAGCAGCCTCATGGGGAGCCCGAACGCTTACAATGAGCAGTTCTTC. It is translated as CASSLMGSPNAYNEQFF.

The chain couples TRBV2 to TRBJ2-3; 11 bases are a match to TRBD2. The trim removed 6 bases at V and 8 bases at J, leaving 4 bases unmatched. The CDR3 contains 13 residues. Germline loops: CDR1 SNHLY, CDR2 FYNNEI. CDR3 sequence (DNA): TGTGCCAGCAGAACACTAGCGGGAGCTACGCAGTATTTT. This codes for CASRTLAGATQYF. Full variable domain (missing parts from reference TRBV2 and TRBJ2-3): EPEVTQTPSHQVTQMGQEVILRCVPISNHLYFYWYRQILGQKVEFLVSFYNNEISEKSEIFDDQFSVERPDGSNFTLKIRSTKLEDSAMYFCASRTLAGATQYFGPGTRLTVL.

The chain joins TRBV9 to TRBJ2-5, with 7 bases matching TRBD1. The J call may not be correct, given that the DNA end is closer to TRBJ2-7. The CDR3 contains 15 residues. Germline CDR1 is SGDLS and CDR2 is YYNGEE. The CDR3 bases are TGTGCCAGCAGCCCATACGAAACAGGGGACTACGAGCAGTACTTC. This sequence encodes CASSPYETGDYEQYF.

This clonotype has more than one count but fewer than ten. The rearrangement joins TRBV5-5 to TRBJ1-1; 7 bases are a match to TRBD1. The CDR3 is 14 amino acids. Germline values: CDR1 SGHKS, CDR2 YYEKEE (reference sequence). The V segment lost 0 bases and the J segment 8 bases; nucleotides outside the gene matches: 7. CDR3: CASSLAGQAIEAFF. In nucleotides, the CDR3 is TGTGCCAGCAGCTTGGCCGGACAGGCCATAGAAGCTTTCTTT.

The J gene is TRBJ1-5, the V gene TRBV12-3 or TRBV12-4, with D perhaps TRBD1 (6 bases). The length of the CDR3 is 14 residues. Between the trimmed V and J ends, which lost 8 bases and 3 bases, there was a span of 14 bases. The CDR3 DNA sequence: TGTGCCAGCCGACAGGACGGAATCAATCAGCCCCAGCATTTT. This translates into CASRQDGINQPQHF.

This clonotype showed up just a few times. The chain couples TRBV2 to TRBJ2-5; D remains unclear. The ends were cut back, 2 bases at V and 1 base at J, with 8 bases in the middle. The CDR3 extends over 14 amino acids. Germline assignment: CDR1 SNHLY and CDR2 FYNNEI. Here the CDR3 reads CASSERGLQETQYF. In DNA, the CDR3 is TGTGCCAGCAGTGAACGTGGGCTCCAAGAGACCCAGTACTTC.

The chain is built from TRBV6-6 and TRBJ2-1; D gene uncertain. Germline CDR1 is MNHNY and CDR2 is SVGAGI (reference sequence). The CDR3 extends over 14 amino acids. V was trimmed by 3 bases and J by 3 bases, leaving 9 bases between them. CDR3 nucleotide sequence: TGTGCCAGCAGTTATCAGGACCTCTACAATGAGCAGTTCTTC. It translates to CASSYQDLYNEQFF.

Comments on this clonotype: One end of the junction varies from germline; a read error may be responsible. The chain uses TRBV4-1 and TRBJ2-4; 8 bases align to TRBD2. Looked up from germline, CDR1 is MGHRA and CDR2 is YSYEKL. The CDR3 loop spans 13 amino acids. For the CDR3, the DNA is TGCGTCAGCAGCCAAGTCGGGGGGGTCGCGCAGTACTTC. This translates into CVSSQVGGVAQYF.

This clonotype came up once. The chain recombines TRBV20-1 with TRBJ1-1; D is ambiguous. Germline loops: CDR1 DFQATT, CDR2 SNEGSKA (reference sequence). The CDR3 covers 13 residues. Trimming removed 0 bases from V and 4 bases from J, with 9 bases in between. CDR3 bases: TGCAGTGCTAGAGATCGGAAGGGCACTGAAGCTTTCTTT. Translated: CSARDRKGTEAFF.

J is TRBJ1-2 and V is TRBV3-1, with TRBD1 as a possible D gene (6 bases). Looked up from germline, CDR1 is LGHDT and CDR2 is YNNKEL (reference sequence). The CDR3 contains 13 residues. Between the trimmed V and J ends, which lost 0 bases and 12 bases, there was a span of 14 bases. CDR3 DNA sequence: TGTGCCAGCAGCCAAGATACAGGGTTCGTGGACACCTTC. Residues: CASSQDTGFVDTF.

A word on this clonotype: This sequence may be a read error, since a much larger clone differs from it by one base. The V gene is TRBV6-5, the J gene TRBJ2-3; 8 bases fit TRBD2. This CDR3 has 15 amino acids. Germline CDR1 MNHEY, CDR2 SVGAGI. Trimming took 5 bases from V and 3 from J; bases not matched to a gene: 7. The CDR3 DNA is TGTGCCAGCAGTCCTAACGGGGGGGCTACAGATACGCAGTATTTT. This codes for CASSPNGGATDTQYF.